The rows below give T cell receptor beta chains drawn from one sample of a study of shared clonotypes between healthy human individuals. Sequencing used immunoSEQ multiplex PCR; TCRdb keeps in-frame clones, though not all of them. Found here are some 2,000,000 clones, around 95% of them singletons; the top ten hold more than 0.1%. Sequencing input: naive CD4+ T cells sorted from blood. The origin of the receptors is a man younger than 30 in good health. CDR3s include the opening cysteine and the closing phenylalanine or tryptophan. The D gene is left open where the match is weak. The size field is filled for only some rows; it gives once, few, many or a size class.

NA	TRBJ1-2	NA	TRBV28	TGTGCCAGCATACCTATTGGTAAAGGCTGGAACTATGGCTACACCTTC	CASIPIGKGWNYGYTF
TRBD1	TRBJ2-5	once	TRBV5-6	TGTGCCAGCAGCTTGGGGACAGGGTCCGGGGAAACCCAGTACTTC	CASSLGTGSGETQYF
NA	TRBJ1-6	NA	TRBV5-4	TGTGCCAGCAGCTTGGACAGCTTGGCGTATAATTCACCCCTCCACTTT	CASSLDSLAYNSPLHF
NA	TRBJ1-1	NA	TRBV6-1	TGTGCCAGCAGTGAAGCGCGAATGTCGGGCTTGAGAACTGAAGCTTTCTTT	CASSEARMSGLRTEAFF
TRBD1	TRBJ1-2	NA	TRBV6-5	TGTGCCAGCAGTTACTCCGGGACAGGGCGACGGGGCTACACCTTC	CASSYSGTGRRGYTF
TRBD1	TRBJ2-7	NA	TRBV6-5	TGTGCCAGCAGTTTCTCGGTCGACAGGGGCTACGAGCAGTACTTC	CASSFSVDRGYEQYF
TRBD1	TRBJ2-2	NA	TRBV5-1	TGCGCCAGCAGATCCGGGACAGGGGGCCCCGGGGAGCTGTTTTTT	CASRSGTGGPGELFF
NA	TRBJ1-2	NA	TRBV4-1	TGCGCCAGCAGCCAACCGGGCGGGTCAACCTATGGCTACACCTTC	CASSQPGGSTYGYTF
TRBD1	TRBJ2-7	once	TRBV9	TGTGCCAGCAGCGTCGGGACAGGGGGCAGCTACGAGCAGTACTTC	CASSVGTGGSYEQYF
NA	TRBJ1-1	NA	TRBV5-1	TGCGCCAGCAGCTTGTATTCAACAGCCTTGAACACTGAAGCTTTCTTT	CASSLYSTALNTEAFF
NA	TRBJ1-5	NA	TRBV5-6	TGTGCCAGCAGCCGGGTAGGGGGGGCCGGGAATCAGCCCCAGCATTTT	CASSRVGGAGNQPQHF
NA	TRBJ2-7	NA	TRBV5-3	TGTGCCAGAAGCTTGGGTAGCTCCTACGAGCAGTACTTC	CARSLGSSYEQYF
NA	TRBJ2-7	NA	TRBV30	TGTGCCTGGAGTGTATCGCGAGGATCCTACGAGCAGTACTTC	CAWSVSRGSYEQYF
NA	TRBJ2-3	NA	TRBV18	TGTGCCAGCTCACCTCCAAGCACAGATACGCAGTATTTT	CASSPPSTDTQYF
TRBD2	TRBJ2-3	NA	TRBV7-9	TGTGCCAGCAGTCGGACTAGCGGGGGGCCCGATACGCAGTATTTT	CASSRTSGGPDTQYF
NA	TRBJ2-7	NA	TRBV28	TGTGCCAGCAGTTCCCCCGCGGGACGATCCAACGAGCAGTACTTC	CASSSPAGRSNEQYF
NA	TRBJ1-2	NA	TRBV2	TGTGCCAGCAGTGGGGAGACAAACTATGGCTACACCTTC	CASSGETNYGYTF
TRBD1	TRBJ1-2	NA	TRBV7-3	TGTGCCAGCAGCCAGGGGGGGTCCGCTAACTATGGCTACACCTTC	CASSQGGSANYGYTF
NA	TRBJ1-1	NA	TRBV18	TGTGCCAGCTCACCAAGCGTGACGGGGGGCACTGAAGCTTTCTTT	CASSPSVTGGTEAFF
NA	TRBJ1-2	NA	TRBV2	TGTGCCAGCAGTACAGCGCCTAACTATGGCTACACCTTC	CASSTAPNYGYTF
TRBD1	TRBJ2-7	NA	TRBV5-6	TGTGCCAGCAGCTTATTACCCGGGACAGGGAACTCCTACGAGCAGTACTTC	CASSLLPGTGNSYEQYF
NA	TRBJ1-1	NA	TRBV2	TGTGCCAGCACCGAGGCAGGGGAAGCTTTCTTT	CASTEAGEAFF
NA	TRBJ1-4	NA	TRBV7-8	TGTGCCAGCAGCTTAGTTTACGGTGGAGGGCGAACCCCAAACTGGGATGAAAAACTGTTTTTT	CASSLVYGGGRTPNWDEKLFF
NA	TRBJ2-3	NA	TRBV5-1	TGCGCCAGCAGCTTGGGGGGACTCAGCACAGATACGCAGTATTTT	CASSLGGLSTDTQYF
NA	TRBJ2-5	NA	TRBV9	TGTGCCAGCAGCTATCCCCCCCTCGAGACCCAGTACTTC	CASSYPPLETQYF
NA	TRBJ1-2	NA	TRBV5-1	TGCGCCAGCTCGGACCAGGGGCAAAACTATGGCTACACCTTC	CASSDQGQNYGYTF
NA	TRBJ1-2	NA	TRBV5-4	TGTGCCAGCAGCTCGGGGGCAGGACACCTGGGCTATGGCTACACCTTC	CASSSGAGHLGYGYTF
NA	TRBJ2-5	NA	TRBV9	TGTGCCAGCAGCGAACAGGGGACTGAGACCCAGTACTTC	CASSEQGTETQYF